These 21 T cell receptor beta chains came from one sample sequenced in a study of T cell clonotyping in hematopoietic cell transplantation (dated by TCRdb to the early 2020s). In light of the paper, this sample's time point label describes: recipient sample about 28 days before transplant, after cytoreduction. Libraries came from the immunoSEQ multiplex PCR assay. TCRdb limited this immuneACCESS table to in-frame rearrangements with V and J called. A share of clones is missing; checked studies link under half to unresolved V genes, and the rest is unexplained. The sample table shows around 24,000 clones, and roughly 88% are seen once. The top ten clonotypes cover nearly 25% of the sample. Material: peripheral blood mononuclear cells, obtained before stem cell transplant. Receptor source: a woman in her fifties or sixties with acute myeloid leukemia. Some clones in this sample may be carry-over from other donors' samples.

The gene calls are TRBV7-6 and TRBJ2-7; D is possibly TRBD1 (5 bases). Germline CDR1 is SGHVS and CDR2 is FNYEAQ. This CDR3 is 13 amino acids long. V was pared by 3 bases and J by 2 bases, with 8 bases between. For the CDR3, the DNA is TGTGCCAGCAGCTTCGGACAAGCCTACGAGCAGTACTTC. It is translated as CASSFGQAYEQYF.

The V gene is TRBV5-1, the J gene TRBJ2-3; 8 bases fit TRBD2. The CDR3 loop spans 15 amino acids. Germline V CDR1 and CDR2: SGHRS, YFSETQ. With V trimmed by 4 bases and J by 6 bases, 10 bases remained unmatched. CDR3 in DNA: TGCGCCAGCAGCGGAACTAGCGGATCCGCGGATACGCAGTATTTT. It encodes CASSGTSGSADTQYF.

This clone was found a few times. This chain joins TRBV7-3 and TRBJ1-3, with 7 positions matching TRBD1. The germline V gene encodes CDR1 SGHTA and CDR2 FQGTGA. CDR3 length equals 15 residues. V shed 5 bases, J shed 2 bases, and the junction held 6 bases outside the gene matches. CDR3 sequence (DNA): TGTGCCAGCAGCCTCGACAGGGCAGCTGGAAACACCATATATTTT. Its protein is CASSLDRAAGNTIYF. The variable domain in full, completed from reference TRBV7-3 and TRBJ1-3, reads GAGVSQTPSNKVTEKGKYVELRCDPISGHTALYWYRQSLGQGPEFLIYFQGTGAADDSGLPNDRFFAVRPEGSVSTLKIQRTERGDSAVYLCASSLDRAAGNTIYFGEGSWLTVV.

This chain joins TRBV6-5 and TRBJ1-1, with D maybe TRBD1 (6 bases). Trimming shortened V by 4 bases and J by 4 bases, and 16 bases separated the two germline ends. The CDR3 has 15 residues. CDR1 and CDR2 (germline): MNHEY, SVGAGI. CDR3 sequence (DNA): TGTGCCAGCAGTTCGGGCACAGGGAGAACCACTGAAGCTTTCTTT. This gives the protein CASSSGTGRTTEAFF.

The chain uses TRBV2 and TRBJ2-2; D may be TRBD2 (5 bases). V was shortened by 6 bases and J by 6 bases, with 11 bases between the two germline ends. The CDR3 sequence is 13 residues long. CDR1 SNHLY and CDR2 FYNNEI come from the germline V gene. The CDR3 region has the DNA TGTGCCAGCAGCGACACTAGTCCCGGGGAGCTGTTTTTT. Translated: CASSDTSPGELFF.

In its sample, this clone was seen once. The V gene is TRBV5-1, the J gene TRBJ1-1, with D unresolved. Trimming cost V 4 bases and J 5 bases, with 15 bases left between them. The CDR3 totals 14 residues. CDR1 and CDR2 (germline): SGHRS, YFSETQ. The CDR3 coding sequence is TGCGCCAGCAGCCCCGGGGAGGGAGTTACTGAAGCTTTCTTT. It yields the protein CASSPGEGVTEAFF.

The chain uses TRBV6-5 and TRBJ1-1; D perhaps matches TRBD1 (6 bases). Trimming took 4 bases from V and 4 from J, leaving 13 bases between them. The CDR3 length is 14 residues. Germline V gene lookup returns CDR1 MNHEY and CDR2 SVGAGI. The CDR3 spells CASSFSQGVTEAFF. DNA of the CDR3: TGTGCCAGCAGTTTCTCACAGGGAGTCACTGAAGCTTTCTTT.

This clone was observed a handful of times. V is TRBV27 and J is TRBJ1-5; TRBD1 matches 10 bases. This CDR3 region has 14 residues. The V gene end was trimmed by 6 bases and the J gene end by 5 bases; junction bases not matched to a gene: 4. The germline V gene encodes CDR1 MNHEY and CDR2 SMNVEV (reference sequence). The DNA for the CDR3 is TGTGCCAGCAGACTCGGGACAGGGGATCAGCCCCAGCATTTT. It translates to CASRLGTGDQPQHF.

This clone is deemed medium-sized. The chain is built from TRBV6-6 and TRBJ2-7, with D tentatively TRBD1 (6 bases). Germline V gene data show CDR1 as MNHNY and CDR2 as SVGAGI (reference sequence). The CDR3 contains 13 residues. V lost 6 bases and J 2 bases, leaving 11 bases between the germline ends. This CDR3 is CASRKGDPYEQYF. CDR3 coding DNA: TGTGCCAGCAGAAAGGGGGACCCCTACGAGCAGTACTTC.

CDR3 DNA sequence: TGTGCCAGCAGCCCGGCTTGGAATCAGCCCCAGCATTTT. Protein product: CASSPAWNQPQHF. The chain joins TRBV7-2 to TRBJ1-5, with no clear D. Germline loops: CDR1 SGHTA, CDR2 FQGNSA. This CDR3 comprises 13 residues. V was clipped by 5 bases and J by 4 bases, with 9 bases between them.

The rearrangement links TRBV19 to TRBJ2-7, with D maybe TRBD1 (5 bases). Germline V gene lookup returns CDR1 LNHDA and CDR2 SQIVND (reference sequence). The CDR3 is 13 amino acids. Trimming took off 8 bases at V and 5 bases at J, with 16 bases between the two ends. CDR3 sequence: CASSGPKRDEQYF. The CDR3 DNA sequence: TGTGCCAGTTCAGGGCCTAAACGGGACGAGCAGTACTTC. The full variable domain, completed using reference TRBV19 and TRBJ2-7, is DGGITQSPKYLFRKEGQNVTLSCEQNLNHDAMYWYRQDPGQGLRLIYYSQIVNDFQKGDIAEGYSVSREKKESFPLTVTSAQKNPTAFYLCASSGPKRDEQYFGPGTRLTVT.

This chain connects TRBV19 to TRBJ2-1; no firm D call. Germline-derived CDR1 and CDR2 are LNHDA and SQIVND (reference sequence). The germline V and J ends were trimmed by 5 bases and 0 bases, with 11 bases remaining between them. This CDR3 has 15 amino acids. Here the CDR3 reads CASSPESSSYNEQFF. The CDR3 coding sequence is TGTGCCAGTAGTCCGGAATCTAGCTCCTACAATGAGCAGTTCTTC. The variable domain in full, completed from reference TRBV19 and TRBJ2-1, reads DGGITQSPKYLFRKEGQNVTLSCEQNLNHDAMYWYRQDPGQGLRLIYYSQIVNDFQKGDIAEGYSVSREKKESFPLTVTSAQKNPTAFYLCASSPESSSYNEQFFGPGTRLTVL.

The V and J genes are TRBV6-5 and TRBJ1-2; D not certain. V was trimmed by 0 bases and J by 0 bases, leaving 5 bases between them. Germline-derived CDR1 and CDR2 are MNHEY and SVGAGI. There are 14 residues in the CDR3. This CDR3 is CASSYSNANYGYTF. The CDR3, as DNA: TGTGCCAGCAGTTACTCGAACGCTAACTATGGCTACACCTTC.

V and J are TRBV2 and TRBJ2-1, with 8 bases identical to TRBD1. This CDR3 is 16 amino acids long. V lost 3 bases, J lost 9 bases, and 13 bases stayed unmatched. The V gene's germline CDR1 is SNHLY and CDR2 FYNNEI. The CDR3 DNA is TGTGCCAGCAGTGACAGGGGGCGCGTAAAAGGAGGTGAGCAGTTCTTC. Translating it yields CASSDRGRVKGGEQFF.

V and J are TRBV5-6 and TRBJ1-6; tentatively, D is TRBD1 (6 bases). Germline CDR1 SGHDT, CDR2 YYEEEE. V dropped 5 bases and J dropped 0 bases, with 9 bases sitting between them. This CDR3 region has 15 residues. The CDR3 region is CASRRGSSYNSPLHF. The CDR3 bases are TGTGCCAGCAGGAGGGGGAGCTCCTATAATTCACCCCTCCACTTT.

The CDR3 coding sequence is TGTGCCAGCTCCCGGCGGGAGGAGGGGGAGCTGTTTTTT. It specifies CASSRREEGELFF. The V gene is TRBV7-9, the J gene TRBJ2-2; TRBD2 matches at 8 bases. The germline CDR1 and CDR2 sequences are SEHNR and FQNEAQ (reference sequence). The CDR3 sequence is 13 residues long. V lost 8 bases to trimming and J lost 8 bases; unmatched junction nucleotides: 7.

The chain recombines TRBV5-4 with TRBJ2-7; D uncertain. Germline V lookup: CDR1 SGHNT, CDR2 YYREEE (reference sequence). Trimming took 6 bases from V and 0 from J, leaving 13 bases between them. The CDR3 has 14 amino acids. Here the CDR3 reads CASNHDASSYEQYF. CDR3 DNA: TGTGCCAGCAATCACGACGCCTCCTCCTACGAGCAGTACTTC.

The rearrangement links TRBV2 to TRBJ2-1; D is unresolved. Trimming took 3 bases from V and 11 from J, leaving 11 bases between them. The CDR3 covers 12 residues. The germline CDR1 and CDR2 sequences are SNHLY and FYNNEI. As DNA, the CDR3 is TGTGCCAGCAGTGAGTCCAGGCTTAAGCAGTTCTTC. Translation: CASSESRLKQFF.

The rearrangement uses TRBV9 and TRBJ2-5; D is possibly TRBD2 (5 bases). V was cut by 2 bases and J by 3 bases, with 8 bases left in between. Germline V lookup: CDR1 SGDLS, CDR2 YYNGEE. The CDR3 covers 13 residues. CDR3 sequence (DNA): TGTGCCAGCAGCGTTGGACTGGAAGAGACCCAGTACTTC. Amino acids: CASSVGLEETQYF.

The rearrangement uses TRBV5-1 and TRBJ2-3, with D uncertain. Trimming removed 4 bases from V and 0 bases from J, with 6 bases in between. The CDR3 covers 13 residues. Germline lookup yields CDR1 SGHRS and CDR2 YFSETQ. CDR3 in DNA: TGCGCCAGCAGCCGCGACAGCACAGATACGCAGTATTTT. Protein product: CASSRDSTDTQYF.

The chain combines TRBV7-6 with TRBJ1-4; 8 bases align to TRBD1. CDR1 and CDR2 (germline): SGHVS, FNYEAQ. CDR3 length: 14 amino acids. Trimming removed 8 bases from V and 5 bases from J; junction bases left unmatched: 7. The CDR3 reads CASGQGRRNEKLFF. CDR3 DNA sequence: TGTGCCAGCGGACAGGGTCGGAGAAATGAAAAACTGTTTTTT. Based on the CDR3 plus reference TRBV7-6 and TRBJ1-4, the full variable domain is GAGVSQSPRYKVTKRGQDVALRCDPISGHVSLYWYRQALGQGPEFLTYFNYEAQQDKSGLPNDRFSAERPEGSISTLTIQRTEQRDSAMYRCASGQGRRNEKLFFGSGTQLSVL.